This TCR beta chain appears in the sequencing data of a study of blood T cell repertoires in COVID-19. For the study at large: PBMCs, B-cell-depleted T cells, or T cells were the source of the cDNA or gDNA that made up the material.

Libraries were prepared by immunoSEQ multiplex PCR; TCRdb keeps only in-frame clonotypes and omits some of them. The sample holds 150,000 to 200,000 clones, about 80% seen once. Followed over time, Seattle patients had been enrolled while infection was active. This TCR came from a woman in her forties with COVID-19, enrolled during active disease. Sequenced sample: peripheral blood.

The CDR3 region has the DNA TGTGCCAGCAGAGGGACGGCGGGGACTGAAGCTTTCTTT. This encodes CASRGTAGTEAFF. The chain carries TRBV12-3 or TRBV12-4 and TRBJ1-1; D may be TRBD1 (5 bases). CDR3 length: 13 residues. V was trimmed by 6 bases and J by 5 bases, leaving 13 bases between them.